The sequence of this T cell receptor (beta chain) was determined in a study of response to subunit inactivated influenza vaccine. The CDR3 sequence is 15 residues long. CDR1 is DFQATT and CDR2 is SNEGSKA in the germline V gene (reference sequence). After removal of 5 bases from V and 2 bases from J, the junction contained 5 bases not matched to a gene. Via MiXCR, TCRdb re-called the RT-PCR reads, giving one row per CDR3 protein. The sample includes about 170,000 distinct CDR3 sequences, about an eighth of them seen just once. Ten or more counts support this clonotype. Its antigen is as yet unknown. Study observations and caveats: Every seasonal influenza vaccination brings in few new T cells, the authors suggested.

The same data also contributed to another study, on T cells expressing NK-cell markers. That source notes: TCR beta libraries carry UMIs added by 5'RACE template switching. With respect to HCMV, seven of the eight sequenced donors were seropositive, and one was seronegative. HCMV specificity was not established for the expanded NKG2C+ T cell clones.

This TCR came from a man aged 45-60 years who received an inactivated influenza vaccine. The chain has TRBV20-1 and TRBJ2-1; 11 nucleotides match TRBD2. This material consisted of CD8+ T cells sorted from PBMCs, taken 12 days after vaccination. The CDR3 bases are TGCAGTGCTTACCTAGCGGGAGGCCCCTACAATGAGCAGTTCTTC. Its protein product is CSAYLAGGPYNEQFF.